The text below deals with one TCR beta chain. The data were obtained in a study of blood T cell repertoires in COVID-19. Study context: Both acute and convalescent COVID-19 samples were obtained from the United States, Italy and Spain. Sample material is recorded as cDNA or gDNA derived from T cells, B-cell-depleted T cells, or PBMCs.

Assay: immunoSEQ multiplex PCR; the TCRdb copy retains only in-frame clones and omits some. The sample includes some 200,000 clones, around 80% seen only once; the top ten take around 13%. This CDR3 spans 14 amino acids. Trimming cost V 6 bases and J 0 bases, with 11 bases left between them. Germline CDR1 is MDHEN and CDR2 is SYDVKM. Seattle patient enrollment occurred during active infection, with longitudinal follow-up thereafter. The sequence was collected from a woman between 65 and 79 years old with COVID-19, enrolled during active disease. The chain combines TRBV28 with TRBJ1-2, with a tentative D call TRBD1 (5 bases). The sequenced material came from peripheral blood. In DNA, the CDR3 is TGTGCCAGCAGGCCAGGGTTGACTAACTATGGCTACACCTTC. Translating it yields CASRPGLTNYGYTF.